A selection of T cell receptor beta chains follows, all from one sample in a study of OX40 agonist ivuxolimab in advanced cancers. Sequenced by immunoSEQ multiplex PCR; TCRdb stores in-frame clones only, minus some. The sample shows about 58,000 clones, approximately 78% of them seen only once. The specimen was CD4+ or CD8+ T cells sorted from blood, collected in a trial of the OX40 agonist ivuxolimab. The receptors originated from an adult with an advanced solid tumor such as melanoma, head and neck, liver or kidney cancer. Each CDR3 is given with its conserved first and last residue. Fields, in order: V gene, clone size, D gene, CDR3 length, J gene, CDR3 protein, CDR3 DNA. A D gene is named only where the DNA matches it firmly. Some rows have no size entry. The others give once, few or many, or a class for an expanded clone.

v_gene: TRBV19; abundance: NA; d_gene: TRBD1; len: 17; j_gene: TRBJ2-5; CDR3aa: CASSPGGRDIRPETQYF; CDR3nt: TGTGCCAGTAGTCCAGGGGGCCGGGACATCCGGCCGGAGACCCAGTACTTC
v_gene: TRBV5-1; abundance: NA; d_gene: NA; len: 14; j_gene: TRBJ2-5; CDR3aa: CASSLEQGWETQYF; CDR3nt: TGCGCCAGCAGCTTGGAACAGGGCTGGGAGACCCAGTACTTC
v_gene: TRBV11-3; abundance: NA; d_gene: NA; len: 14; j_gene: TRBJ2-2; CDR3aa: CASSLGVSTGELFF; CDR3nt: TGTGCCAGCAGCTTAGGAGTTTCCACCGGGGAGCTGTTTTTT
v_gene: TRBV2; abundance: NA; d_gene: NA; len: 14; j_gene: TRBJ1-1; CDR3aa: CASSLGPLGTEAFF; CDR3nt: TGTGCCAGCAGTTTAGGACCCCTCGGGACTGAAGCTTTCTTT
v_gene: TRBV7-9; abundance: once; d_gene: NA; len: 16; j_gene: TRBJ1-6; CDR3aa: CASSLAGESYNSPLHF; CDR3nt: TGTGCCAGCAGCTTAGCGGGGGAATCCTATAATTCACCCCTCCACTTT
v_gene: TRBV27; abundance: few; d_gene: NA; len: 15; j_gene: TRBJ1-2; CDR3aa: CASSLALDIRSGYTF; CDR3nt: TGTGCCAGCAGTTTAGCTCTTGACATTCGAAGTGGCTACACCTTC
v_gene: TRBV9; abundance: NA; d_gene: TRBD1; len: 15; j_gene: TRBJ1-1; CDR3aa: CASSADRGRNTEAFF; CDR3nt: TGTGCCAGCAGCGCCGACAGGGGAAGGAACACTGAAGCTTTCTTT
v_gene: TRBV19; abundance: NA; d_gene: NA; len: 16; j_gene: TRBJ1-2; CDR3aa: CASSSGLPTGNYGYTF; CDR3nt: TGTGCCAGTAGTTCTGGACTCCCGACGGGCAACTATGGCTACACCTTC
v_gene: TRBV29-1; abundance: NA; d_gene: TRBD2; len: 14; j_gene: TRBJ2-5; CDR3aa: CSVALAGIQETQYF; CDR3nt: TGCAGCGTTGCCCTAGCGGGTATTCAAGAGACCCAGTACTTC
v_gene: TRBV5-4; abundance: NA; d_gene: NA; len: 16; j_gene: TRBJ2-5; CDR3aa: CASSLDRSKNKETQYF; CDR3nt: TGTGCCAGCAGCCTCGACCGGTCTAAAAACAAAGAGACCCAGTACTTC
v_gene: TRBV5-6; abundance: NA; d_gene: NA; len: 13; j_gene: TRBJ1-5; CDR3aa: CASSLGGDQPQHF; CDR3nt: TGTGCCAGCAGCCTGGGAGGCGATCAGCCCCAGCATTTT
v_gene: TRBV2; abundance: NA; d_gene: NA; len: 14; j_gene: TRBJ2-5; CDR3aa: CASLRGRGLETQYF; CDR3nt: TGTGCCAGTCTGCGGGGGCGGGGCCTGGAGACCCAGTACTTC
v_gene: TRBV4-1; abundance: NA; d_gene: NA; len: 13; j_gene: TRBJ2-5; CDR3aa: CASSLLNGETQYF; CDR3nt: TGCGCCAGCAGCCTCCTAAACGGGGAGACCCAGTACTTC
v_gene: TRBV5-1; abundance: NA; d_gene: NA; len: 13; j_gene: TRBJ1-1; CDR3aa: CASSLEVNTEAFF; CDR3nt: TGCGCCAGCAGCTTGGAAGTTAACACTGAAGCTTTCTTT